A selection of T cell receptor beta chains follows, all from one sample in a study of blood T cells in healthy people across ages. TCRdb processed the 5' RACE reads anew with MiXCR; each CDR3 protein has one entry. The data contain hundreds of thousands of distinct CDR3 sequences, about 59% of them seen just once; the ten biggest clones take up 28%. The source material was blood. The receptors shown here come from a man younger than 45 in good health. CDR3s include the opening cysteine and the closing phenylalanine or tryptophan. Each record gives: D gene, V gene, clone size, J gene, CDR3 protein, CDR3 DNA. D genes are given only for firm matches. Size values are once, few and many counts, or a class for expanded clones, and some rows have none.

d_call: -; v_call: TRBV5-1; clone_size: many; j_call: TRBJ2-4; cdr3_aa: CASSLAGQPPGIQYF; cdr3_nt: TGCGCCAGCAGCTTGGCGGGGCAGCCCCCTGGCATTCAGTACTTC
d_call: -; v_call: TRBV2; clone_size: -; j_call: TRBJ2-5; cdr3_aa: CASKRQSQETQYF; cdr3_nt: TGTGCCAGCAAGCGACAGTCCCAAGAGACCCAGTACTTC
d_call: -; v_call: TRBV7-2; clone_size: many; j_call: TRBJ1-2; cdr3_aa: CASSPSYGYTF; cdr3_nt: TGTGCCAGCAGCCCGTCCTATGGCTACACCTTC
d_call: -; v_call: TRBV6-5; clone_size: -; j_call: TRBJ2-7; cdr3_aa: CASSSRGLDEQYF; cdr3_nt: TGTGCCAGCAGCTCCCGTGGGTTGGACGAGCAGTACTTC
d_call: -; v_call: TRBV28; clone_size: -; j_call: TRBJ2-7; cdr3_aa: CASSLKGLLPYEQYF; cdr3_nt: TGTGCCAGCAGTCTAAAGGGACTTTTACCCTACGAGCAGTACTTC
d_call: TRBD2; v_call: TRBV5-1; clone_size: -; j_call: TRBJ2-7; cdr3_aa: CASSPRTSGVTYEQYF; cdr3_nt: TGCGCCAGCAGCCCCAGGACTAGCGGGGTAACCTACGAGCAGTACTTC
d_call: -; v_call: TRBV7-2; clone_size: -; j_call: TRBJ2-1; cdr3_aa: CASSLGSEYNEQFF; cdr3_nt: TGTGCCAGCAGCTTAGGTTCAGAATACAATGAGCAGTTCTTC
d_call: -; v_call: TRBV7-2; clone_size: -; j_call: TRBJ2-1; cdr3_aa: CASSLAGRGVTEQFF; cdr3_nt: TGTGCCAGCAGCTTAGCGGGACGGGGAGTAACCGAGCAGTTCTTC
d_call: TRBD1; v_call: TRBV20-1; clone_size: -; j_call: TRBJ2-7; cdr3_aa: CSASSTGVTYEQYF; cdr3_nt: TGCAGTGCTAGTAGCACAGGGGTGACCTACGAGCAGTACTTC
d_call: -; v_call: TRBV4-1; clone_size: -; j_call: TRBJ2-7; cdr3_aa: CASSQVDGYEQYF; cdr3_nt: TGCGCCAGCAGCCAAGTCGACGGCTACGAGCAGTACTTC
d_call: -; v_call: TRBV6-5; clone_size: -; j_call: TRBJ1-2; cdr3_aa: CASSSGPTYYGYTF; cdr3_nt: TGTGCCAGCAGTTCGGGGCCAACTTACTATGGCTACACCTTC
d_call: -; v_call: TRBV4-3; clone_size: -; j_call: TRBJ1-3; cdr3_aa: CASSQDWQGTGNTIYF; cdr3_nt: TGCGCCAGCAGCCAAGATTGGCAGGGCACTGGAAACACCATATATTTT
d_call: -; v_call: TRBV16; clone_size: -; j_call: TRBJ2-7; cdr3_aa: CASRSGRGNEQYF; cdr3_nt: TGTGCCAGCCGATCAGGACGGGGGAACGAGCAGTACTTC
d_call: -; v_call: TRBV29-1; clone_size: -; j_call: TRBJ2-7; cdr3_aa: CSGRAGGNEQYF; cdr3_nt: TGCAGCGGGAGGGCAGGCGGCAACGAGCAGTACTTC
d_call: TRBD2; v_call: TRBV7-2; clone_size: once; j_call: TRBJ2-1; cdr3_aa: CASSFRFASSGGNDEQFF; cdr3_nt: TGTGCCAGCAGCTTCCGGTTCGCAAGTAGCGGGGGGAACGATGAGCAGTTCTTC
d_call: TRBD2; v_call: TRBV5-1; clone_size: few; j_call: TRBJ2-1; cdr3_aa: CASSVSGGATEQFF; cdr3_nt: TGCGCCAGCAGCGTTAGCGGGGGGGCGACTGAGCAGTTCTTC
d_call: -; v_call: TRBV7-9; clone_size: -; j_call: TRBJ2-7; cdr3_aa: CASSLKGEIRRDEQYF; cdr3_nt: TGTGCCAGCAGCTTAAAAGGAGAGATCCGGCGGGACGAGCAGTACTTC
d_call: TRBD1; v_call: TRBV7-9; clone_size: few; j_call: TRBJ2-7; cdr3_aa: CASSRGQARDEQYF; cdr3_nt: TGTGCCAGCAGCCGCGGACAGGCCAGGGACGAGCAGTACTTC
d_call: TRBD1; v_call: TRBV29-1; clone_size: -; j_call: TRBJ2-7; cdr3_aa: CSVEGDRDYEQYF; cdr3_nt: TGCAGCGTTGAAGGGGACAGGGACTACGAGCAGTACTTC
d_call: -; v_call: TRBV29-1; clone_size: -; j_call: TRBJ2-3; cdr3_aa: CSAPVGPAVDTQYF; cdr3_nt: TGCAGCGCCCCGGTTGGGCCAGCGGTTGATACGCAGTATTTT
d_call: -; v_call: TRBV12-3/TRBV12-4; clone_size: -; j_call: TRBJ2-3; cdr3_aa: CASSFSATTDTQYF; cdr3_nt: TGTGCCAGCAGTTTTAGCGCTACTACAGATACGCAGTATTTT
d_call: TRBD2; v_call: TRBV14; clone_size: few; j_call: TRBJ2-1; cdr3_aa: CASSLGLAAHEQFF; cdr3_nt: TGTGCCAGCAGCCTGGGACTAGCGGCACATGAGCAGTTCTTC
d_call: TRBD1; v_call: TRBV29-1; clone_size: -; j_call: TRBJ2-3; cdr3_aa: CSTGQGADTQYF; cdr3_nt: TGCAGCACCGGACAGGGTGCAGATACGCAGTATTTT
d_call: TRBD2; v_call: TRBV20-1; clone_size: few; j_call: TRBJ2-5; cdr3_aa: CSARDYLGGETQYF; cdr3_nt: TGCAGTGCTAGAGATTATCTGGGAGGGGAGACCCAGTACTTC
d_call: TRBD2; v_call: TRBV7-2; clone_size: few; j_call: TRBJ2-3; cdr3_aa: CASSLVSGGADTQYF; cdr3_nt: TGTGCCAGCAGCTTAGTCTCCGGGGGGGCAGATACGCAGTATTTT
d_call: TRBD1; v_call: TRBV12-3/TRBV12-4; clone_size: -; j_call: TRBJ2-7; cdr3_aa: CAGSSTRTGFSYEQYF; cdr3_nt: TGTGCCGGCAGTTCTACCAGGACAGGGTTCTCCTACGAGCAGTACTTC
d_call: -; v_call: TRBV5-4; clone_size: -; j_call: TRBJ2-7; cdr3_aa: CASSLKSGDYEQYF; cdr3_nt: TGTGCCAGCAGCTTGAAATCAGGGGACTACGAGCAGTACTTC
d_call: -; v_call: TRBV9; clone_size: -; j_call: TRBJ2-1; cdr3_aa: CASSVVDEQFF; cdr3_nt: TGTGCCAGCAGCGTGGTAGATGAGCAGTTCTTC
d_call: -; v_call: TRBV7-7; clone_size: -; j_call: TRBJ2-5; cdr3_aa: CASSPRPWQETQYF; cdr3_nt: TGTGCTAGCAGCCCACGGCCGTGGCAAGAGACCCAGTACTTC
d_call: -; v_call: TRBV10-3; clone_size: -; j_call: TRBJ2-7; cdr3_aa: CAISDRTASYEQYF; cdr3_nt: TGTGCCATCAGCGACCGGACAGCTTCCTACGAGCAGTACTTC
d_call: TRBD1; v_call: TRBV15; clone_size: -; j_call: TRBJ1-2; cdr3_aa: CATSRDLGGRTGNSGYTF; cdr3_nt: TGTGCCACCAGCAGAGATCTGGGCGGGAGGACAGGGAACTCTGGCTACACCTTC
d_call: TRBD2; v_call: TRBV6-5; clone_size: -; j_call: TRBJ2-4; cdr3_aa: CASRAAGVAKNIQYF; cdr3_nt: TGTGCCAGCAGGGCAGCGGGGGTAGCCAAAAACATTCAGTACTTC
d_call: TRBD1; v_call: TRBV6-4; clone_size: -; j_call: TRBJ2-1; cdr3_aa: CASSVEQGAYNEQFF; cdr3_nt: TGTGCCAGCAGTGTCGAACAGGGGGCTTACAATGAGCAGTTCTTC
d_call: -; v_call: TRBV6-5; clone_size: -; j_call: TRBJ2-1; cdr3_aa: CASRSTVAYNEQFF; cdr3_nt: TGTGCCAGTCGTTCGACAGTAGCCTACAATGAGCAGTTCTTC
d_call: TRBD2; v_call: TRBV9; clone_size: few; j_call: TRBJ2-5; cdr3_aa: CASSVSGGQETQYF; cdr3_nt: TGTGCCAGCAGTGTTAGCGGGGGGCAAGAGACCCAGTACTTC
d_call: -; v_call: TRBV6-2/TRBV6-3; clone_size: once; j_call: TRBJ2-7; cdr3_aa: CASSYSSGTFYEQYF; cdr3_nt: TGTGCCAGCAGTTATTCCTCCGGGACATTCTACGAGCAGTACTTC
d_call: -; v_call: TRBV15; clone_size: -; j_call: TRBJ2-7; cdr3_aa: CATALLRGLEQYF; cdr3_nt: TGTGCCACCGCACTACTCAGGGGACTCGAGCAGTACTTC
d_call: -; v_call: TRBV11-2; clone_size: -; j_call: TRBJ2-1; cdr3_aa: CASSLDLKREQFF; cdr3_nt: TGTGCCAGCAGCTTAGATCTAAAACGTGAGCAGTTCTTC
d_call: -; v_call: TRBV5-1; clone_size: -; j_call: TRBJ2-1; cdr3_aa: CASGDGNNEQFF; cdr3_nt: TGCGCCAGCGGGGACGGTAACAATGAGCAGTTCTTC
d_call: TRBD2; v_call: TRBV27; clone_size: few; j_call: TRBJ2-1; cdr3_aa: CASSTRTSGGYEQFF; cdr3_nt: TGTGCCAGCAGTACTCGGACTAGCGGGGGGTATGAGCAGTTCTTC
d_call: -; v_call: TRBV20-1; clone_size: -; j_call: TRBJ1-2; cdr3_aa: CSARVRGREDYGYTF; cdr3_nt: TGCAGTGCTAGAGTAAGAGGCAGGGAGGACTATGGCTACACCTTC
d_call: TRBD2; v_call: TRBV11-1; clone_size: -; j_call: TRBJ2-5; cdr3_aa: CASSGRLAGSQETQYF; cdr3_nt: TGTGCCAGCAGCGGCCGACTAGCGGGGTCCCAAGAGACCCAGTACTTC
d_call: -; v_call: TRBV18; clone_size: -; j_call: TRBJ2-5; cdr3_aa: CASSPGRDKETQYF; cdr3_nt: TGTGCCAGCTCACCGGGCAGGGACAAAGAGACCCAGTACTTC
d_call: -; v_call: TRBV12-3/TRBV12-4; clone_size: -; j_call: TRBJ2-1; cdr3_aa: CACSPAYNEQFF; cdr3_nt: TGTGCCTGCAGCCCAGCTTACAATGAGCAGTTCTTC
d_call: -; v_call: TRBV7-3; clone_size: -; j_call: TRBJ1-2; cdr3_aa: CASSPHPAGTYGYTF; cdr3_nt: TGTGCCAGCAGCCCCCACCCCGCAGGGACCTATGGCTACACCTTC
d_call: TRBD2; v_call: TRBV20-1; clone_size: -; j_call: TRBJ2-4; cdr3_aa: CSAQTAGAAKNIQYF; cdr3_nt: TGCAGTGCCCAGACAGCGGGGGCGGCCAAAAACATTCAGTACTTC
d_call: TRBD1; v_call: TRBV7-2; clone_size: -; j_call: TRBJ2-7; cdr3_aa: CASSRGQGASSEQYF; cdr3_nt: TGTGCCAGCAGCCGAGGACAGGGGGCATCTAGCGAGCAGTACTTC
d_call: -; v_call: TRBV7-3; clone_size: -; j_call: TRBJ1-2; cdr3_aa: CASSPERANYGYTF; cdr3_nt: TGTGCCAGCAGCCCGGAGAGGGCTAACTATGGCTACACCTTC
d_call: -; v_call: TRBV6-5; clone_size: few; j_call: TRBJ1-6; cdr3_aa: CASNLGRTDNSPLHF; cdr3_nt: TGTGCCAGCAACCTCGGGCGGACAGATAATTCACCCCTCCACTTT
d_call: TRBD2; v_call: TRBV5-1; clone_size: -; j_call: TRBJ2-5; cdr3_aa: CASSLHTSGAFQETQYF; cdr3_nt: TGCGCCAGCAGCTTACACACTAGCGGGGCTTTCCAAGAGACCCAGTACTTC
d_call: -; v_call: TRBV7-2; clone_size: -; j_call: TRBJ2-7; cdr3_aa: CTSSPRSYEQYF; cdr3_nt: TGTACCAGCAGCCCCCGCTCCTACGAGCAGTACTTC
d_call: TRBD2; v_call: TRBV6-2/TRBV6-3; clone_size: -; j_call: TRBJ2-1; cdr3_aa: CASSYELAGALSYNEQFF; cdr3_nt: TGTGCCAGCAGTTACGAGCTAGCGGGGGCCCTTTCCTACAATGAGCAGTTCTTC